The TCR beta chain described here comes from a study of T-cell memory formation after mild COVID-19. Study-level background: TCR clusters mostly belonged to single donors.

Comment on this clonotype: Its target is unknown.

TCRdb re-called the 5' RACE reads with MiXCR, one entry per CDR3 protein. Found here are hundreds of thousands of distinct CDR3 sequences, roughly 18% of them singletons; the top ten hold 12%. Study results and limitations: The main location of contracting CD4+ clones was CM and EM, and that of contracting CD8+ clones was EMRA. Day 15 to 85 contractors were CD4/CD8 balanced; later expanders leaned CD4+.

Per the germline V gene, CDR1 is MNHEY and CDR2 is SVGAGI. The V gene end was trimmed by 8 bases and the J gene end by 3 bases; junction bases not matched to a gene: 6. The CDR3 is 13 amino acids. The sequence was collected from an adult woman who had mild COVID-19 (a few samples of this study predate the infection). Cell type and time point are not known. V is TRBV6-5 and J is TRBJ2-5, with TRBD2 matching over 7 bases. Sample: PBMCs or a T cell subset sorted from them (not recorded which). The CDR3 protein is CASGGAGEETQYF. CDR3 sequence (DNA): TGTGCCAGCGGAGGGGCGGGGGAAGAGACCCAGTACTTC.